This T cell receptor (beta chain) emerged from a study of CD8 T cells in ankylosing spondylitis (dated 2017 in TCRdb). With respect to the entire study: The study set out to find disease-linked TCR variants by profiling T cell receptor beta repertoires in ankylosing spondylitis patients and healthy donors. The full study cohort comprised approximately 23 ankylosing spondylitis patients and 85 to 120 healthy donors. Peripheral blood was sampled, and synovial fluid was also collected from ankylosing spondylitis patients. Points the paper makes about the study in general: A TCR beta motif made up of several highly homologous amino acid variants appeared to be characteristic of blood from ankylosing spondylitis patients. In peripheral blood, the disease-linked clones were found at relatively low frequencies and had a CD8+ phenotype. Some TCR beta motif variants had previously been reported in synovial fluid and blood of reactive arthritis patients, which suggested common disease-initiation mechanisms. The disease-linked clones were reported as significantly enriched in matched synovial fluid samples from ankylosing spondylitis patients.

Taken from cysteine to phenylalanine, the CDR3 has 12 residues. The CDR3 DNA has 36 bases and is translated from base 1. V loses 1 base, J loses 13 bases, and the germline ends lie 11 bases apart. CDR1 is given as GTSNPN and CDR2 as SVGIG, both from the germline V gene (reference sequence). This sample was sequenced with an Illumina HiSeq 2500. Quantitative 5'-RACE with molecular barcodes was the method used to prepare the TCR beta libraries. As for the authors' bioinformatics: A new computational method, built on a probabilistic model of VDJ rearrangement, was used to identify disease-linked TCR variants. Using fastp at Q25 and MiXCR, TCRdb reprocessed the public reads and kept productive beta chains. Every CDR3 protein is listed once, alongside the most common genes and DNA of its rows. TCRdb's processing, not the study's, gives the V and J calls here. For this sample there are 700,000 or so distinct CDR3 sequences; about 20% appear just once. Of the sample, approximately 18% is held by the ten largest clones.

This clonotype occurred a few times. This clone's antigen is unknown. No much larger clone is present one base from it, and per-base qualities are unavailable. The rearranged chain carries TRBV30 and TRBJ1-6, with the D gene too uncertain to name. The clonotype was recovered from a male donor with ankylosing spondylitis. Sequenced sample: blood, either unsorted or a sorted T cell fraction (not recorded which). The DNA sequence is TGTGCCTGGAGTGATGGCGACTCCCCCCTCCACTTT. Its translation is CAWSDGDSPLHF.